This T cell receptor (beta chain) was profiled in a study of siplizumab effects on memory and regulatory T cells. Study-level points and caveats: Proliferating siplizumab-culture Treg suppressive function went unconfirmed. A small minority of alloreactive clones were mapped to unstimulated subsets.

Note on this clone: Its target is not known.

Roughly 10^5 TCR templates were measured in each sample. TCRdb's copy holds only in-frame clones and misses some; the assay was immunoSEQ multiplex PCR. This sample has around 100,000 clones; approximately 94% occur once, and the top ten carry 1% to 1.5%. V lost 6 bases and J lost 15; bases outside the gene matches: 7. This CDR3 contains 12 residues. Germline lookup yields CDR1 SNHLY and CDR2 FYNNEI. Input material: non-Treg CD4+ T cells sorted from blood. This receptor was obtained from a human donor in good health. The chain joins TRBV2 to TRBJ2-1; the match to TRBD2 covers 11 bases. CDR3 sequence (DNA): TGTGCCAGCAGCCTTGGACTAGCGGGCATGTTCTTC. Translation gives CASSLGLAGMFF.